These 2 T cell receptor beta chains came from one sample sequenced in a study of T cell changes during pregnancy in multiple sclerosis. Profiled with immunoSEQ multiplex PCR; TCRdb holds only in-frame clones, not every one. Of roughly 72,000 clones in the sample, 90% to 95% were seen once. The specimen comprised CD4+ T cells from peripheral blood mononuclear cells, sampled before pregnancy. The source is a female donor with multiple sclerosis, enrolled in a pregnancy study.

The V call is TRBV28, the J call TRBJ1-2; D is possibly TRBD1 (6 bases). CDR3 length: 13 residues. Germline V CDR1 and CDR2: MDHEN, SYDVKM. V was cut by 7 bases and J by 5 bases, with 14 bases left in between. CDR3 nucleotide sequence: TGTGCCAGCACCCTCGGTAGGGGGTATGGCTACACCTTC. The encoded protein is CASTLGRGYGYTF.

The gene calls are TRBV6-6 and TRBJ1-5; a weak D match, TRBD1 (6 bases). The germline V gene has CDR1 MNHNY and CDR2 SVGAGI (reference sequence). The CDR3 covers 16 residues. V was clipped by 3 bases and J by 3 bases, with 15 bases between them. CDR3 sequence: CASSYNEQGANQPQHF. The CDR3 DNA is TGTGCCAGCAGTTATAACGAACAGGGCGCCAATCAGCCCCAGCATTTT.